A single sample gave rise to the 24 T cell receptor beta chains below, sequenced in a study of cytomegalovirus exposure and HLA in healthy donors. PCR amplification relied on 60 Vbeta primers (plus 13 Jbeta primers). Assay used: immunoSEQ multiplex PCR; TCRdb lists only in-frame clones, some missing. This table has over 85,000 clones, roughly 76% appearing once. The sequenced material came from PBMCs. The origin of the receptors is a man aged 35 to 55 in good health and CMV-seronegative.

The V and J genes are TRBV7-7 and TRBJ2-5; 9 bases map to TRBD2. V trimming: 1 base; J trimming: 4 bases; junction bases outside the gene matches: 4. The CDR3 runs to 15 residues. The germline gives CDR1 SSHAT, CDR2 FNYEAQ (reference sequence). The CDR3 coding sequence is TGTGCCAGCAGCTTAGGGCGGGGGGGCCGAGAGACCCAGTACTTC. Translated, it gives CASSLGRGGRETQYF. Variable domain in full (rest from reference TRBV7-7 and TRBJ2-5): GAGVSQSPRYKVTKRGQDVTLRCDPISSHATLYWYQQALGQGPEFLTYFNYEAQPDKSGLPSDRFSAERPEGSISTLTIQRTEQRDSAMYRCASSLGRGGRETQYFGPGTRLLVL.

The V gene is TRBV7-9, the J gene TRBJ2-5, with 7 bases identical to TRBD1. The CDR3 contains 13 residues. Germline trimming cut 8 bases from V and 4 bases from J; bases unmatched to any gene: 7. CDR1 and CDR2 from the germline V gene are SEHNR and FQNEAQ (reference sequence). The CDR3 nucleotides are TGTGCCAGCTTCCAGGGGGTAGGAGAGACCCAGTACTTC. Its translation: CASFQGVGETQYF.

This clone was recorded only once. The V and J genes are TRBV7-2 and TRBJ2-2; D not resolved. V lost 1 base, J lost 1 base, and 4 bases lay in between. The CDR3 is 14 residues long. Germline CDR1 reads SGHTA; CDR2 reads FQGNSA. CDR3 amino acids: CASSLVVNTGELFF. The CDR3 DNA reads TGTGCCAGCAGCTTAGTCGTGAACACCGGGGAGCTGTTTTTT.

This clone was observed once. The rearrangement links TRBV5-5 to TRBJ1-4; D unresolved. Trimming cost V 0 bases and J 8 bases, with 5 bases left between them. Germline V gene sequence: CDR1 SGHKS, CDR2 YYEKEE (reference sequence). CDR3 length equals 12 residues. The chain's CDR3 is CASSLEEEKLFF. As DNA, the CDR3 is TGTGCCAGCAGCTTGGAAGAGGAAAAACTGTTTTTT. The entire variable domain, with the rest obtained from reference TRBV5-5 and TRBJ1-4, is as follows: DAGVTQSPTHLIKTRGQQVTLRCSPISGHKSVSWYQQVLGQGPQFIFQYYEKEERGRGNFPDRFSARQFPNYSSELNVNALLLGDSALYLCASSLEEEKLFFGSGTQLSVL.

This clone was counted once. V and J are TRBV9 and TRBJ1-1; maybe TRBD1 (5 bases). V gave up 3 bases and J gave up 5 bases, with 17 bases separating them. Germline-derived CDR1 and CDR2 are SGDLS and YYNGEE. This CDR3 is built from 15 residues. CDR3 sequence: CASSAVGGGVTEAFF. The DNA of the CDR3 is TGTGCCAGCAGCGCCGTCGGGGGGGGAGTTACTGAAGCTTTCTTT.

The V and J genes are TRBV11-2 and TRBJ2-1; 12 bases map to TRBD2. The junction had 8 bases not matched to a gene; V was cut back by 4 bases and J by 10 bases. The CDR3 is made up of 15 amino acids. Germline-derived CDR1 and CDR2 are SGHAT and FQNNGV. The CDR3 DNA follows: TGTGCCAGCAGCTCTGTACTAGCGGGAGGTCGGGAGCAGTTCTTC. Translated: CASSSVLAGGREQFF.

This clone was counted a single time. The chain combines TRBV18 with TRBJ1-2; 8 bases fit TRBD1. J lost 4 bases, V lost 4 bases, and 14 bases had no gene match. CDR3 size: 17 residues. The V gene's germline CDR1 is KGHSH and CDR2 LQKENI. Here the CDR3 reads CASSQLKGQGFFYGYTF. The DNA for the CDR3 is TGTGCCAGCTCACAATTAAAAGGACAGGGATTCTTCTATGGCTACACCTTC.

This rearrangement joins TRBV11-3 to TRBJ2-3, with D possibly matching TRBD1 (6 bases). The CDR3 is 18 amino acids. The germline V and J ends were trimmed by 5 bases and 4 bases, with 25 bases remaining between them. Germline CDR1 and CDR2: SGHNT and YENEEA. The CDR3 spells CASSHGRTRLKGADTQYF. CDR3 DNA sequence: TGTGCCAGCAGCCACGGAAGGACAAGGCTAAAGGGGGCAGATACGCAGTATTTT.

The rearrangement uses TRBV19 and TRBJ1-4; no firm D call. This CDR3 spans 15 amino acids. Germline CDR1 and CDR2: LNHDA and SQIVND (reference sequence). V was trimmed by 7 bases and J by 1 base, leaving 13 bases between them. CDR3 sequence (DNA): TGTGCCAGTACATTCCGACACCTAACTAATGAAAAACTGTTTTTT. Translation: CASTFRHLTNEKLFF.

The chain couples TRBV4-3 to TRBJ1-1; tentatively, D is TRBD1 (6 bases). The length of the CDR3 is 19 residues. Trimming shortened V by 2 bases and J by 5 bases, and 27 bases separated the two germline ends. Per the germline V gene, CDR1 is LGHNA and CDR2 is YSLEER. DNA of the CDR3: TGCGCCAGCAGCCAACGGGCGCTGGACAGCGGTTCTAGGGGAACTGAAGCTTTCTTT. Protein product: CASSQRALDSGSRGTEAFF.

On this clone: A read error may account for a junction end that differs from germline. This sequence joins TRBV7-9 and TRBJ2-5; D unresolved. Germline V gene sequence: CDR1 SEHNR, CDR2 FQNEAQ (reference sequence). The CDR3 contains 12 residues. The CDR3 is CSSSFTLETQYF. The CDR3 DNA follows: TGTTCCAGCAGCTTTACTTTGGAGACCCAGTACTTC.

Comments on this clone: This sample includes further DNA sequences coding for the same CDR3. This chain uses TRBV30 with TRBJ1-5; no clear D gene. The CDR3 loop spans 14 amino acids. Germline CDR1 and CDR2: GTSNPN and SVGIG (reference sequence). The V gene lost 0 bases and the J gene lost 8 bases, with 14 bases spanning the gap. The DNA for the CDR3 is TGTGCCTGGAGTGTAGGTGTAGGAGCAGAGCCCCAGCATTTT. This codes for CAWSVGVGAEPQHF. The complete variable domain, with remaining parts taken from reference TRBV30 and TRBJ1-5, reads SQTIHQWPATLVQPVGSPLSLECTVEGTSNPNLYWYRQAAGRGLQLLFYSVGIGQISSEVPQNLSASRPQDRQFILSSKKLLLSDSGFYLCAWSVGVGAEPQHFGDGTRLSIL.

The chain couples TRBV5-1 to TRBJ1-6; TRBD1 matches at 9 bases. Trimming at V came to 2 bases and at J to 7 bases, leaving 1 base not matched to a gene. The CDR3 has 14 residues. The V gene's germline CDR1 is SGHRS and CDR2 YFSETQ. The CDR3 loop is CASSLTGGNSPLHF. The CDR3 coding sequence is TGCGCCAGCAGCTTAACAGGGGGCAATTCACCCCTCCACTTT.

This clone was recorded once. The chain combines TRBV15 with TRBJ2-2, with 7 bases aligning to TRBD2. This CDR3 contains 15 residues. The V and J ends lost 1 base and 7 bases, in that order; junction bases with no gene match: 6. The V gene's germline CDR1 is LNHNV and CDR2 YYDKDF (reference sequence). CDR3 region: CATSRGQRDGGELFF. CDR3 DNA: TGTGCCACCAGCAGAGGCCAGCGGGACGGCGGGGAGCTGTTTTTT. Looking up the rest from reference TRBV15 and TRBJ2-2 gives the full variable domain: DAMVIQNPRYQVTQFGKPVTLSCSQTLNHNVMYWYQQKSSQAPKLLFHYYDKDFNNEADTPDNFQSRRPNTSFCFLDIRSPGLGDTAMYLCATSRGQRDGGELFFGEGSRLTVL.

The genes are TRBV14 and TRBJ2-7, with unresolved D. The J call may be faulty, since TRBJ2-1 better matches the DNA end. The CDR3 runs 13 residues. CDR1 SGHDN and CDR2 FVKESK come from the germline V gene. The CDR3 reads CASSQDGGNEQFF. The CDR3 DNA is TGTGCCAGCAGCCAAGATGGCGGAAATGAGCAGTTCTTC.

The V and J genes are TRBV4-2 and TRBJ2-7, with D perhaps matching TRBD1 (5 bases). The V end was cut by 1 base, the J end by 0 bases, with 10 bases between. There are 15 residues in the CDR3. Germline loops: CDR1 LGHNA, CDR2 YNFKEQ. For the CDR3, the DNA is TGTGCCAGCAGCCAAGTTGGGCAGGGCTCCTACGAGCAGTACTTC. It encodes CASSQVGQGSYEQYF.

The chain couples TRBV11-2 to TRBJ2-2; perhaps TRBD2 as D (7 bases). V lost 2 bases and J 7 bases, leaving 17 bases between the germline ends. Germline V gene sequence: CDR1 SGHAT, CDR2 FQNNGV. This CDR3 comprises 16 residues. The CDR3 DNA is TGTGCCAGCAGCTTATGGCAGGCGGGGGCGGGCGGGGAGCTGTTTTTT. Translation: CASSLWQAGAGGELFF.

The table lists this clone with a few counts. The chain links TRBV5-1 to TRBJ2-3; TRBD1 might be the D (5 bases). Germline V lookup: CDR1 SGHRS, CDR2 YFSETQ. V dropped 0 bases and J dropped 1 base, with 12 bases sitting between them. The CDR3 has 16 amino acids. CDR3 protein: CASSLAQQAGTDTQYF. CDR3 in DNA: TGCGCCAGCAGCTTGGCCCAACAGGCGGGCACAGATACGCAGTATTTT.

The chain uses TRBV9 and TRBJ1-5; D perhaps matches TRBD1 (6 bases). Per germline, CDR1 SGDLS and CDR2 YYNGEE. The germline V and J ends were trimmed by 0 bases and 7 bases, with 11 bases remaining between them. The CDR3 has 14 residues. The CDR3 loop is CASSVEGGGQPQHF. In nucleotides, the CDR3 is TGTGCCAGCAGCGTAGAGGGAGGGGGGCAGCCCCAGCATTTT.

This sequence joins TRBV30 and TRBJ1-6; D is possibly TRBD1 (5 bases). The germline V gene has CDR1 GTSNPN and CDR2 SVGIG (reference sequence). The CDR3 consists of 15 residues. Between the trimmed V and J ends, which lost 4 bases and 2 bases, there was a span of 12 bases. DNA of the CDR3: TGTGCCTGGACCCAACAGGCAACCTATAATTCACCCCTCCACTTT. Its translation: CAWTQQATYNSPLHF.

The chain carries TRBV19 and TRBJ2-5; no definite D call. CDR1 and CDR2 (germline): LNHDA, SQIVND (reference sequence). This CDR3 has 12 residues. CDR3 region: CAPYRTQETQYF. DNA for the CDR3: TGTGCTCCATACAGAACCCAAGAGACCCAGTACTTC.

In this sample, this clone turned up a few times. The chain links TRBV9 to TRBJ1-2, with TRBD1 identical over 9 bases. The germline gives CDR1 SGDLS, CDR2 YYNGEE. The CDR3 has 15 residues. After removal of 3 bases from V and 2 bases from J, the junction contained 5 bases not matched to a gene. The CDR3 coding sequence is TGTGCCAGCAGCGGGGCCGGGACAGGGAACTATGGCTACACCTTC. Its protein product is CASSGAGTGNYGYTF. Full variable domain (outside the CDR3, taken from reference TRBV9 and TRBJ1-2): DSGVTQTPKHLITATGQRVTLRCSPRSGDLSVYWYQQSLDQGLQFLIQYYNGEERAKGNILERFSAQQFPDLHSELNLSSLELGDSALYFCASSGAGTGNYGYTFGSGTRLTVV.

V and J are TRBV11-3 and TRBJ1-1, with D uncertain. The CDR3 length is 13 residues. Deletions cut 1 base from V and 1 base from J, with 4 bases between. CDR1 and CDR2 from the germline V gene are SGHNT and YENEEA. In DNA, the CDR3 is TGTGCCAGCAGCTTAGGAGAGAACACTGAAGCTTTCTTT. It encodes CASSLGENTEAFF.

The J gene is TRBJ2-1, the V gene TRBV27; D is undetermined. The germline CDR1 and CDR2 sequences are MNHEY and SMNVEV (reference sequence). This CDR3 region has 13 residues. Trimming shortened V by 5 bases and J by 1 base, and 6 bases separated the two germline ends. The CDR3 loop is CASSTRSYNEQFF. The CDR3 bases are TGTGCCAGCAGTACCCGGTCCTACAATGAGCAGTTCTTC.